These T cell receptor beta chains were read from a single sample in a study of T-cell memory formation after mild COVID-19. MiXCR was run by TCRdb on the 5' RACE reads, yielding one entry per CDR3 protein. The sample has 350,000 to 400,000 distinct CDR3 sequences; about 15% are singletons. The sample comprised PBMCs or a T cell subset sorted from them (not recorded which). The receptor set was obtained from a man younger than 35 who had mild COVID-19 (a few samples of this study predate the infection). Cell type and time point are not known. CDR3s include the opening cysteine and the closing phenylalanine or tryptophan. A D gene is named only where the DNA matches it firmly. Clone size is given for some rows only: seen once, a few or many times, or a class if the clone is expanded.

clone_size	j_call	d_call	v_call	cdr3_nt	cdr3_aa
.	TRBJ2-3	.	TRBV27	TGTGCCAGCAGTTCGACTTACCGGGCGGGGATCACAGATACGCAGTATTTT	CASSSTYRAGITDTQYF
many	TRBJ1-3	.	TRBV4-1	TGCGCCAGCAGCCGTGGGGTGGCGCGAAACTCTGGAAACACCATATATTTT	CASSRGVARNSGNTIYF
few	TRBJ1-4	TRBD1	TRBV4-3	TGCGCCAGCAGCCGACTCGCAGGGGGCGAAAAACTGTTTTTT	CASSRLAGGEKLFF
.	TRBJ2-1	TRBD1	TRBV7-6	TGTGCCAGCAGCTTAGCGGGACAGGGGGCGCCTAATGAGCAGTTCTTC	CASSLAGQGAPNEQFF
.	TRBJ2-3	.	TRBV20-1	TGCAGTGCTCCCAGGGGCACAGATACGCAGTATTTT	CSAPRGTDTQYF
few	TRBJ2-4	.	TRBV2	TGTGCCAGCAGGGCCGATGGAGACATTCAGTACTTC	CASRADGDIQYF
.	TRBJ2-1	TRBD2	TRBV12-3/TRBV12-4	TGTGCCAGCAGCCTTAGCGGGGGCCACTCCTACAATGAGCAGTTCTTC	CASSLSGGHSYNEQFF
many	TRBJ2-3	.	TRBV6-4	TGTGCCAGCAGTGATGGCCAAGGGGGAGCAGATACGCAGTATTTT	CASSDGQGGADTQYF
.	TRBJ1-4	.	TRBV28	TGTGCCAGCAGTACAGGGCCGAGAGTTGGAAAACTGTTTTTT	CASSTGPRVGKLFF
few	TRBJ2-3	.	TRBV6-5	TGTGCCAGCAGACCTCATGGGGCCCGGGTAGATACGCAGTATTTT	CASRPHGARVDTQYF
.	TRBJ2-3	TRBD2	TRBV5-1	TGCGCCAGCAGCTTTGGACTAGCGGGCGCGCTGACGGCCACAGATACGCAGTATTTT	CASSFGLAGALTATDTQYF
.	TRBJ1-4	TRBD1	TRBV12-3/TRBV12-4	TGTGCCAGCAGAGGGACAGGTGGCGAAAAACTGTTTTTT	CASRGTGGEKLFF
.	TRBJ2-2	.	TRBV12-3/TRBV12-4	TGTGACAGCAGTTTGCGCGGCGGGGAGCTGTTTTTT	CDSSLRGGELFF
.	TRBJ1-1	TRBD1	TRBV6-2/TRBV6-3	TGTGCCAGCAGCCAGGGGGGCCAGAACACTGAAGCTTTCTTT	CASSQGGQNTEAFF
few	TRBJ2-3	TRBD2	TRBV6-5	TGTGCCAGCAGTTACCTCAGGGCGGGGGGATTCACAGATACGCAGTATTTT	CASSYLRAGGFTDTQYF
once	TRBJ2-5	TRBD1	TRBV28	TGTGCCAGCAGTCGAACCGGGACAGCTCAAGAGACCCATTACTTC	CASSRTGTAQETHYF
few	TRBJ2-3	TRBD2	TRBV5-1	TGCGCCAGCCGCCGGGGTGCGGGGGGGCAGACAGATACGCAGTATTTT	CASRRGAGGQTDTQYF
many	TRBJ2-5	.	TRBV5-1	TGCGCCAGCAGCTTGGAAGGTCAGGCAGAGACCCAGTACTTC	CASSLEGQAETQYF
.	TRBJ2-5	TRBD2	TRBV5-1	TGCGCCAGCAGCTTGGGGTCGGTAGCGGGGGGATTCCAAGAGACCCAGTACTTC	CASSLGSVAGGFQETQYF
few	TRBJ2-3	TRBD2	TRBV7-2	TGTGCCAGCAGCCCCCGCGGAGCGCTAGCGGGGGGGGCTAGCACAGATACGCAGTATTTT	CASSPRGALAGGASTDTQYF
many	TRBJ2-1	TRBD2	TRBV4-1	TGCGCCAGCAGCCAGGGACTAGCGGGTTCCTACAATGAGCAGTTCTTC	CASSQGLAGSYNEQFF
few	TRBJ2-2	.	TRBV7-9	TGTGCCAGCAGCCTTCCGTCAGGGAATGTGAACACCGGGGAGCTGTTTTTT	CASSLPSGNVNTGELFF
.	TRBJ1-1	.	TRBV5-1	TGCGCCAGCAGCCGGGACCCCTCGAGCACTGAAGCTTTCTTT	CASSRDPSSTEAFF
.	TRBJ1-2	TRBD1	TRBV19	TGTGCCAGTAGCCCCAGGGGGGCTCTCTATGGCTACACCTTC	CASSPRGALYGYTF
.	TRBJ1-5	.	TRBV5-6	TGTGCCAGCAGCTCGGCGGACAGACCGAATCAGCCCCAGCATTTT	CASSSADRPNQPQHF
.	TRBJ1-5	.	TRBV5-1	TGCGCCAGCAGCTCCGACGCGGTGTATAGCAATCAGCCCCAGCATTTT	CASSSDAVYSNQPQHF
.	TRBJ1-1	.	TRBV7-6	TGTGCCAGCAGCCATGGGACTAACACTGAAGCTTTCTTT	CASSHGTNTEAFF
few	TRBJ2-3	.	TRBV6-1	TGTGCCAGCAAACCGGGACCGACCACAGATACGCAGTATTTT	CASKPGPTTDTQYF
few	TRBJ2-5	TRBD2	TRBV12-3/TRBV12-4	TGTGCCAGCAGTTTGATGGGACTAGCGCAACAAGAGACCCAGTACTTC	CASSLMGLAQQETQYF
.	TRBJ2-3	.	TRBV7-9	TGTGCCAGCAGCTTCGGGGACGGGACAGATACGCAGTATTTT	CASSFGDGTDTQYF
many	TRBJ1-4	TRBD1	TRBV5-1	TGCGCCAGCAGCTCGGACAGGAATGAAAAACTGTTTTTT	CASSSDRNEKLFF
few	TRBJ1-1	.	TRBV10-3	TGTGCCATCAGAGAGGCCCCAGTAACTGAAGCTTTCTTT	CAIREAPVTEAFF
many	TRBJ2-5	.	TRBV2	TGTGCCAGTACAACCTCTCTGACCCAGTACTTC	CASTTSLTQYF
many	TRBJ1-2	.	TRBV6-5	TGTGCCAGCAGTTCCGGCGGAGGGCGAGGCTATGGCTACACCTTC	CASSSGGGRGYGYTF
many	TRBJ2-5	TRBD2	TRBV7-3	TGTGCCAGCAGCTTAGCGGGGGTCCCTCAGGAGACCCAGTACTTC	CASSLAGVPQETQYF
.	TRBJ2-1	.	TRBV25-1	TGTGCCAGCAGTGAATTGGCGCTCAGGAGCTCCTACAATGAGCAGTTCTTC	CASSELALRSSYNEQFF
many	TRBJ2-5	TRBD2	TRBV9	TGTGCCAGCAGCGAGGGACTAGCCGTGACCCAGTACTTC	CASSEGLAVTQYF
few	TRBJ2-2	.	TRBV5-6	TGTGCCAGCAGCTGGGTAACGAACACCGGGGAGCTGTTTTTT	CASSWVTNTGELFF
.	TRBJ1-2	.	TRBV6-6	TGTGCCAGCAGTTACGAAGAGCTGGCCCGGGATGGCTACACCTTC	CASSYEELARDGYTF
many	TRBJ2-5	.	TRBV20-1	TGCAGTGCTAGAGATCGGGAGACCCAGTACTTC	CSARDRETQYF
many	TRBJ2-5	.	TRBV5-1	TGCGCCAGCGGCCGGACAGAACCGTACCAAGAGACCCAGTACTTC	CASGRTEPYQETQYF
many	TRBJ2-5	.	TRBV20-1	TGCAGTGGCCGGCCGTCAAATTGGGAGACCCAGTACTTC	CSGRPSNWETQYF